This paragraph reports one TCR beta chain. Amplified regions were TCR beta CDR3 sequences from RNA transcripts. When the TCR CDR3 underwent first-round RT-PCR, the HTBI primer set was used. MiXCR, run by TCRdb on the multiplex PCR reads, gives a single entry per CDR3 protein. The table shows about 200,000 distinct CDR3 sequences, with about a sixth occurring only once. These data come from a study of T cells in Graves' hyperthyroidism and ophthalmopathy. The length of the CDR3 is 13 residues. Trimming took off 6 bases at V and 5 bases at J, with 13 bases between the two ends. The germline CDR1 and CDR2 sequences are KGHSH and LQKENI. No ophthalmopathy progression within 18 months constituted stable Graves' hyperthyroidism.

Material: blood. The J gene is TRBJ1-2, the V gene TRBV18; D gene uncertain. The TCR originated in a woman in her 50s with Graves' hyperthyroidism. In nucleotides, the CDR3 is TGTGCCAGCTCTCCAACATGGGGATATGGCTACACCTTC. It codes for CASSPTWGYGYTF. Using reference TRBV18 and TRBJ1-2 for the parts outside the CDR3, the full variable domain is NAGVMQNPRHLVRRRGQEARLRCSPMKGHSHVYWYRQLPEEGLKFMVYLQKENIIDESGMPKERFSAEFPKEGPSILRIQQVVRGDSAAYFCASSPTWGYGYTFGSGTRLTVV.